This T cell receptor (beta chain) was sequenced in a study of vaccination and CD4 T cells after COVID-19. For the study at large: Cells were stimulated with overlapping spike peptides from SARS-CoV-2, HCoV-NL63, HCoV-OC43 and HCoV-229E.

Germline V CDR1 and CDR2: MDHEN, SYDVKM. CDR3 length: 12 residues. Trimming removed 6 bases at V and 0 bases at J, with 5 bases between. Treatment here: roughly 10-day PBMC culture with coronavirus spike peptide pools or control peptides (ViraFEST assay). The PCR-positive dates, March through December 2020, came before the US Alpha, Beta and Delta variants. The Oncomine TCR Beta short-read assay was applied to DNA of cultured CD4+ T cells. TCRdb analysed the PCR reads with MiXCR anew, one entry per CDR3 protein. Among more than 13,000 distinct CDR3 sequences listed, 50% to 70% were seen once. Study-level results: 304 of 307 vaccine-specific clones from convalescent patients were spike mono-reactive. Of the reactive clones in convalescent patients, a median roughly 88% showed up only post-vaccination.

The count of this clonotype is one. No antigen is known for it. Here the sequenced sample was CD4+ T cells from blood, cultured in vitro, taken before SARS-CoV-2 vaccination. The rearrangement links TRBV28 to TRBJ1-1; no clear D. This sequence originates from a human donor who had recovered from COVID-19. The CDR3 sequence is CASRSMNTEAFF. The CDR3 DNA reads TGTGCCAGCAGGAGCATGAACACTGAAGCTTTCTTT.